Below are 8 T cell receptor beta chains sequenced from a single sample in a study of CD8+ T cells in alopecia areata. Investigators isolated RNA and reverse transcribed it into cDNA to act as the sequencing template. Measured with immunoSEQ multiplex PCR; TCRdb has only the in-frame clones, and not every one. In the table there are 6,500 to 7,500 clones, 64% of which are singletons. Alopecia areata patients provided lesional scalp punch biopsies and peripheral blood, both collected for the study. The sequencing here drew on skin, taken at week 0. Receptor source: a human donor with alopecia areata.

V gene TRBV4-2 combines with J gene TRBJ1-2, with D perhaps matching TRBD1 (6 bases). The CDR3 contains 15 residues. The V gene's germline CDR1 is LGHNA and CDR2 YNFKEQ. The germline V and J ends were trimmed by 2 bases and 8 bases, with 18 bases remaining between them. Here the CDR3 DNA reads TGTGCCAGCAGCCAAATAGGTCGTCAGGGGAGCGGCTACACCTTC. Protein sequence: CASSQIGRQGSGYTF.

The table lists this clone with a count of one. V and J are TRBV9 and TRBJ2-7; 7 bases are a match to TRBD1. With V trimmed by 2 bases and J by 7 bases, 9 bases remained unmatched. The CDR3 sequence is 14 residues long. Germline values: CDR1 SGDLS, CDR2 YYNGEE. The DNA of the CDR3 is TGTGCCAGCAGCGTCGGGACAGCCGCCGAGGAGCAGTACTTC. Translation: CASSVGTAAEEQYF. The full variable domain, completed using reference TRBV9 and TRBJ2-7, is DSGVTQTPKHLITATGQRVTLRCSPRSGDLSVYWYQQSLDQGLQFLIQYYNGEERAKGNILERFSAQQFPDLHSELNLSSLELGDSALYFCASSVGTAAEEQYFGPGTRLTVT.

The chain carries TRBV6-4 and TRBJ2-2; D unresolved. CDR3 length equals 13 residues. The ends were cut back, 6 bases at V and 1 base at J, with 6 bases in the middle. CDR1 and CDR2 from the germline V gene are MRHNA and SNTAGT. The CDR3 is CASRKGNTGELFF. The CDR3 DNA is TGTGCCAGCAGAAAGGGGAACACCGGGGAGCTGTTTTTT.

This clone turned up a few times. The genes are TRBV2 and TRBJ2-2; possibly TRBD1 for D (6 bases). Deletions cut 5 bases from V and 7 bases from J, with 17 bases between. Looked up from germline, CDR1 is SNHLY and CDR2 is FYNNEI. CDR3 length: 15 residues. CDR3 sequence reads: CASSRPGGRVGELFF. The CDR3 DNA follows: TGTGCCAGCAGTCGTCCTGGGGGCCGGGTCGGGGAGCTGTTTTTT.

V and J are TRBV6-5 and TRBJ1-5; possible D gene TRBD1, 5 bases. The V gene lost 5 bases and the J gene lost 4 bases, with 12 bases spanning the gap. Germline lookup yields CDR1 MNHEY and CDR2 SVGAGI. The CDR3 totals 14 residues. CDR3 coding DNA: TGTGCCAGCAGTGAAGGGGCGGAGAATCAGCCCCAGCATTTT. This encodes CASSEGAENQPQHF.

This clone was seen just once. This chain joins TRBV7-2 and TRBJ2-3; no clear D gene. Trimming left V 3 bases short and J 2 bases short, with 9 bases between. This CDR3 has 14 residues. Germline V gene lookup returns CDR1 SGHTA and CDR2 FQGNSA. CDR3 amino acids: CASSFEHPTDTQYF. The CDR3 DNA reads as TGTGCCAGCAGCTTTGAACACCCCACAGATACGCAGTATTTT.

Remarks on this clone: The sample contains more than one DNA sequence encoding this CDR3. The chain employs TRBV5-1 and TRBJ2-5, with D possibly being TRBD1 or TRBD2 (6 bases each). CDR1 and CDR2 from the germline V gene are SGHRS and YFSETQ. Trimming left V 3 bases short and J 2 bases short, with 17 bases between. The CDR3 is 16 residues long. CDR3 DNA sequence: TGCGCCAGCAGCTATGGAGGGGGTAGGCGGCAAGAGACCCAGTACTTC. It codes for CASSYGGGRRQETQYF.

Remarks on this clone: A far larger clone is one nucleotide away, so this likely arose from a read error. The chain employs TRBV4-1 and TRBJ1-1; D unresolved. This CDR3 comprises 14 residues. Germline CDR1 is MGHRA and CDR2 is YSYEKL. The CDR3 loop reads CASSQVSARTEALF. The CDR3, as DNA: TGCGCCAGCAGCCAAGTGAGTGCGAGAACTGAAGCTCTCTTT.